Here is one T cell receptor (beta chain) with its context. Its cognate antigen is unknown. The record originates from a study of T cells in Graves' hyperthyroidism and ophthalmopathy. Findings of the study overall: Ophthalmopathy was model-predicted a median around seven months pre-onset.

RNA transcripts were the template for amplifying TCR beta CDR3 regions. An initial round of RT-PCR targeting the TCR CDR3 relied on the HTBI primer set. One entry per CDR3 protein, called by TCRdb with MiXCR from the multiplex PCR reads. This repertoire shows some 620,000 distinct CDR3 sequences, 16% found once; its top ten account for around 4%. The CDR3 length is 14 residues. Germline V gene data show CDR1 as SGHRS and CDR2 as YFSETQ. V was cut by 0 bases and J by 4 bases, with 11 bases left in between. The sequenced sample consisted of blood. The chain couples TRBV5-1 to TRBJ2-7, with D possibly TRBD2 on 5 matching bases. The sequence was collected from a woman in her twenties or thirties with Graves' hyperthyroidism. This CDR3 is CASSLGPGLYEQYF. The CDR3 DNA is TGCGCCAGCAGCTTGGGGCCGGGGTTATACGAGCAGTACTTC.